The T cell receptor beta chain described here comes from a study of blood T cells in healthy people across ages. J was trimmed by 4 bases and V by 7 bases; bases with no gene match: 9. The germline CDR1 and CDR2 sequences are SNHLY and FYNNEI. The CDR3 loop spans 14 amino acids. Study-wide results and limits: A strong correlation between TCR beta diversity and naive T cell percentage was seen. While age rose, TCR beta diversity per million T cells dropped in a roughly linear way. Using unsorted PBMCs precluded a conclusive naive versus antigen-experienced comparison.

Sample-barcoded 5' priming and a J-beta primer mix drove a second PCR of about 7 to 11 cycles. Researchers report that a template-switch adaptor with 12 random nucleotides tagged each cDNA molecule. One entry per CDR3 protein, called by TCRdb with MiXCR from the 5' RACE reads. The sample consists of 550,000 to 750,000 distinct CDR3 sequences, 20% to 25% of them appearing once. Regarding this clonotype: What it recognizes is unknown.

The receptor comes from a man aged 65 to 79 in good health. V and J are TRBV2 and TRBJ1-2; TRBD1 matches at 7 bases. The sample taken for sequencing was blood. The CDR3 sequence is CASNRGGASYGYTF. CDR3 nucleotide sequence: TGTGCCAGCAACCGAGGGGGCGCCAGCTATGGCTACACCTTC.